Listed below are T cell receptor beta chains from one sample, sequenced in a study of cytomegalovirus exposure and HLA in healthy donors. Data came from immunoSEQ multiplex PCR; TCRdb stores just in-frame clones and leaves some out. The sample carries 55,000 to 70,000 clones, 65% to 75% recorded once. The specimen sequenced was PBMCs. The receptors shown here come from a woman younger than 45 in good health and CMV-seronegative. Each CDR3 is given with its conserved first and last residue. Fields, in order: D gene, J gene, V gene, clone size, CDR3 DNA, CDR3 protein. D genes are given only for firm matches. Size is omitted from some rows. Given values are once, few, many or a class for expanded clones.

d_gene: NA
j_gene: TRBJ2-1
v_gene: TRBV19
abundance: NA
CDR3nt: TGTGCCAGTACCGAACGGCTAGCGTCAAGTGAGCAGTTCTTC
CDR3aa: CASTERLASSEQFF

d_gene: NA
j_gene: TRBJ1-1
v_gene: TRBV6-5
abundance: NA
CDR3nt: TGTGCCAGCAGTTACTCGGGGGGGGACACTGAAGCTTTCTTT
CDR3aa: CASSYSGGDTEAFF

d_gene: TRBD2
j_gene: TRBJ2-7
v_gene: TRBV10-2
abundance: NA
CDR3nt: TGCGCCAGCACCTCTCTAGCGGGAACCGCCGAGCAGTACTTC
CDR3aa: CASTSLAGTAEQYF

d_gene: TRBD1
j_gene: TRBJ1-4
v_gene: TRBV10-3
abundance: NA
CDR3nt: TGTGCCATCAGCGATGAACAGGGGGCCACTAATGAAAAACTGTTTTTT
CDR3aa: CAISDEQGATNEKLFF

d_gene: NA
j_gene: TRBJ2-7
v_gene: TRBV11-2
abundance: few
CDR3nt: TGTGCCAGCACCATGGGGGGTGCCTACGAGCAGTACTTC
CDR3aa: CASTMGGAYEQYF

d_gene: NA
j_gene: TRBJ2-6
v_gene: TRBV6-1
abundance: NA
CDR3nt: TGTGCCAGCAGTGAGGTATCGCGCTCTGGGGCCAACGTCCTGACTTTC
CDR3aa: CASSEVSRSGANVLTF

d_gene: TRBD2
j_gene: TRBJ2-5
v_gene: TRBV18
abundance: NA
CDR3nt: TGTGCCAGCTCACCATACCCAGCGGGGCCAAAAGAGACCCAGTACTTC
CDR3aa: CASSPYPAGPKETQYF

d_gene: TRBD2
j_gene: TRBJ2-7
v_gene: TRBV7-9
abundance: few
CDR3nt: TGTGCCAGCAGCTTAGACGGACTAGCACACGAGCAGTACTTC
CDR3aa: CASSLDGLAHEQYF

d_gene: NA
j_gene: TRBJ2-3
v_gene: TRBV12-5
abundance: NA
CDR3nt: TGTGCTAGTGGGACCGGGGACACAGATACGCAGTATTTT
CDR3aa: CASGTGDTDTQYF

d_gene: TRBD2
j_gene: TRBJ2-2
v_gene: TRBV18
abundance: NA
CDR3nt: TGTGCCAGCTCACCAAGGAGCGGGAGAGGCACCGGGGAGCTGTTTTTT
CDR3aa: CASSPRSGRGTGELFF

d_gene: NA
j_gene: TRBJ1-4
v_gene: TRBV29-1
abundance: NA
CDR3nt: TGCAGCGTCGCCCGGGGAGGGGTCAATGAAAAACTGTTTTTT
CDR3aa: CSVARGGVNEKLFF

d_gene: NA
j_gene: TRBJ1-4
v_gene: TRBV10-3
abundance: NA
CDR3nt: TGTGCCATCAGTTTAGGGGGGGACCATGAAAAACTGTTTTTT
CDR3aa: CAISLGGDHEKLFF

d_gene: NA
j_gene: TRBJ1-5
v_gene: TRBV19
abundance: NA
CDR3nt: TGTGCCAGTAGTATAGGGACTGGGGTAAATCAGCCCCAGCATTTT
CDR3aa: CASSIGTGVNQPQHF

d_gene: NA
j_gene: TRBJ1-3
v_gene: TRBV5-1
abundance: NA
CDR3nt: TGCGCCAGCAGTCTGGGGGCTTCTGGAAACACCATATATTTT
CDR3aa: CASSLGASGNTIYF

d_gene: TRBD1
j_gene: TRBJ1-5
v_gene: TRBV7-8
abundance: NA
CDR3nt: TGTGCCAGCAGCCCACGACAGGGAATTGGCTATAGCAATCAGCCCCAGCATTTT
CDR3aa: CASSPRQGIGYSNQPQHF

d_gene: TRBD2
j_gene: TRBJ2-3
v_gene: TRBV2
abundance: NA
CDR3nt: TGTGCCAGCACCATAGCGGGGTATACGCAGTATTTT
CDR3aa: CASTIAGYTQYF

d_gene: NA
j_gene: TRBJ1-5
v_gene: TRBV29-1
abundance: NA
CDR3nt: TGCAGCGGATCGGGGGGGAGCAATCAGCCCCAGCATTTT
CDR3aa: CSGSGGSNQPQHF

d_gene: NA
j_gene: TRBJ1-5
v_gene: TRBV25-1
abundance: NA
CDR3nt: TGTGCCAGCAGTGAAGGGACACTCAATCAGCCCCAGCATTTT
CDR3aa: CASSEGTLNQPQHF

d_gene: TRBD1
j_gene: TRBJ1-1
v_gene: TRBV6-5
abundance: few
CDR3nt: TGTGCCAGCAGTGTACAGGGGGCCACTCAAGCTTTCTTT
CDR3aa: CASSVQGATQAFF

d_gene: TRBD2
j_gene: TRBJ2-6
v_gene: TRBV30
abundance: NA
CDR3nt: TGTGCCTGTACCGGGACTAGCGTCTTCTCTGGGGCCAACGTCCTGACTTTC
CDR3aa: CACTGTSVFSGANVLTF

d_gene: NA
j_gene: TRBJ1-4
v_gene: TRBV28
abundance: NA
CDR3nt: TGTGCCAGCAGGTTCAGCGGAGGAACTAATGAAAAACTGTTTTTT
CDR3aa: CASRFSGGTNEKLFF

d_gene: TRBD2
j_gene: TRBJ2-1
v_gene: TRBV27
abundance: NA
CDR3nt: TGTGCCAGCAGTTTTGGGACTAGCGGGAGGGAGGAGCAGTTCTTC
CDR3aa: CASSFGTSGREEQFF

d_gene: NA
j_gene: TRBJ2-1
v_gene: TRBV6-5
abundance: NA
CDR3nt: TGTGCCAGCAGTTATGGCCCCTACAATGAGCAGTTCTTC
CDR3aa: CASSYGPYNEQFF

d_gene: NA
j_gene: TRBJ1-2
v_gene: TRBV29-1
abundance: NA
CDR3nt: TGCAGCGTTGGTGGGGAGAGCTATGGCTACACCTTC
CDR3aa: CSVGGESYGYTF

d_gene: NA
j_gene: TRBJ2-2
v_gene: TRBV25-1
abundance: few
CDR3nt: TGTGCCAGCAGTGATAAGCAGAACACCGGGGAGCTGTTTTTT
CDR3aa: CASSDKQNTGELFF

d_gene: NA
j_gene: TRBJ1-5
v_gene: TRBV19
abundance: once
CDR3nt: TGTGCCAGTAGTGGGGCAGGGGTAGGTTACAATCAGCCCCAGCATTTT
CDR3aa: CASSGAGVGYNQPQHF

d_gene: NA
j_gene: TRBJ2-3
v_gene: TRBV29-1
abundance: NA
CDR3nt: TGCAGCGTTGAAGGCGGGGGCACAGATACGCAGTATTTT
CDR3aa: CSVEGGGTDTQYF

d_gene: NA
j_gene: TRBJ2-3
v_gene: TRBV7-9
abundance: NA
CDR3nt: TGTGCCAGCAGCTCCAGGGCCACAGATACGCAGTATTTT
CDR3aa: CASSSRATDTQYF

d_gene: NA
j_gene: TRBJ2-5
v_gene: TRBV6-1
abundance: NA
CDR3nt: TGTGCCAGCAACCTCATAGAGGGTCAAGAGACCCAGTACTTC
CDR3aa: CASNLIEGQETQYF

d_gene: TRBD2
j_gene: TRBJ2-2
v_gene: TRBV27
abundance: once
CDR3nt: TGTGCCAGCAGAAGGGCTAGCGGAGCGAACACCGGGGAGCTGTTTTTT
CDR3aa: CASRRASGANTGELFF

d_gene: NA
j_gene: TRBJ1-2
v_gene: TRBV6-5
abundance: few
CDR3nt: TGTGCCAGCAGCGAACAGGAGATCTATGGCTACACCTTC
CDR3aa: CASSEQEIYGYTF

d_gene: TRBD1
j_gene: TRBJ1-2
v_gene: TRBV7-9
abundance: few
CDR3nt: TGTGCCAGCAGCAAGTCGACAGGGGATGGCTACACCTTC
CDR3aa: CASSKSTGDGYTF

d_gene: NA
j_gene: TRBJ1-5
v_gene: TRBV2
abundance: few
CDR3nt: TGTGCCAGCAGTGAAAGGCAGGGTAGCAATCAGCCCCAGCATTTT
CDR3aa: CASSERQGSNQPQHF

d_gene: TRBD1
j_gene: TRBJ2-3
v_gene: TRBV28
abundance: NA
CDR3nt: TGTGCCAGCAGTCACGGACAGGGGCTTAGCACAGATACGCAGTATTTT
CDR3aa: CASSHGQGLSTDTQYF

d_gene: NA
j_gene: TRBJ2-1
v_gene: TRBV7-9
abundance: NA
CDR3nt: TGTGCCAGCAGCCCCCGTGAGGGGGGGGGCTACAATGAGCAGTTCTTC
CDR3aa: CASSPREGGGYNEQFF

d_gene: NA
j_gene: TRBJ1-1
v_gene: TRBV5-6
abundance: NA
CDR3nt: TGTGCCAGCAGTCTAGGGGCACTTATCATGAACACTGAAGCTTTCTTT
CDR3aa: CASSLGALIMNTEAFF

d_gene: NA
j_gene: TRBJ2-7
v_gene: TRBV6-5
abundance: NA
CDR3nt: TGTGCCAGCAGGGTGGACAGCCTTCTCTCCTACGAGCAGTACTTC
CDR3aa: CASRVDSLLSYEQYF

d_gene: TRBD1
j_gene: TRBJ2-7
v_gene: TRBV6-1
abundance: few
CDR3nt: TGTGCCAGCAGACCTCGGACAGGCTTGTTCTACGAGCAGTACTTC
CDR3aa: CASRPRTGLFYEQYF

d_gene: NA
j_gene: TRBJ2-5
v_gene: TRBV10-1
abundance: few
CDR3nt: TGCGCCAGCAGTGGACAGTATCAAGAGACCCAGTACTTC
CDR3aa: CASSGQYQETQYF

d_gene: TRBD1
j_gene: TRBJ1-2
v_gene: TRBV9
abundance: once
CDR3nt: TGTGCCAGCAGCGTCTACCGGGACAGAGGCTACACCTTC
CDR3aa: CASSVYRDRGYTF

d_gene: TRBD1
j_gene: TRBJ2-1
v_gene: TRBV29-1
abundance: few
CDR3nt: TGCAGCGCGGGACAGGCCCTATACAATGAGCAGTTCTTC
CDR3aa: CSAGQALYNEQFF

d_gene: TRBD1
j_gene: TRBJ1-1
v_gene: TRBV15
abundance: NA
CDR3nt: TGTGCCACCAGCAGGGTAAAGGACAGGGGGCGTCAAGCTTTCTTT
CDR3aa: CATSRVKDRGRQAFF

d_gene: NA
j_gene: TRBJ1-3
v_gene: TRBV11-2
abundance: NA
CDR3nt: TGTGCCAGCAGTGACCGGGTGGCGATCTCTGGAAACACCATATATTTT
CDR3aa: CASSDRVAISGNTIYF

d_gene: NA
j_gene: TRBJ2-7
v_gene: TRBV4-1
abundance: NA
CDR3nt: TGCGCCAGCAGCGACGGAGGATACGAGCAGTACTTC
CDR3aa: CASSDGGYEQYF

d_gene: NA
j_gene: TRBJ1-2
v_gene: TRBV9
abundance: NA
CDR3nt: TGTGCCAGCAGCGTAGGGAACAGTCTCTATGGCTACACCTTC
CDR3aa: CASSVGNSLYGYTF

d_gene: NA
j_gene: TRBJ2-1
v_gene: TRBV7-9
abundance: few
CDR3nt: TGTGCCAGCAGCTTACGGGACTTTTACAATGAGCAGTTCTTC
CDR3aa: CASSLRDFYNEQFF

d_gene: NA
j_gene: TRBJ1-1
v_gene: TRBV30
abundance: NA
CDR3nt: TGTGCCTGGAGTATTTTACAGATCGAAGCTTTCTTT
CDR3aa: CAWSILQIEAFF

d_gene: NA
j_gene: TRBJ2-3
v_gene: TRBV5-1
abundance: NA
CDR3nt: TGCGCCAGCAGCTTGGGGCGACCGTCGAGCGAGCCGCAGTATTTT
CDR3aa: CASSLGRPSSEPQYF

d_gene: NA
j_gene: TRBJ1-1
v_gene: TRBV7-3
abundance: NA
CDR3nt: TGTGCCAGCAGCTTAACCCGGGGGTCGAACACTGAAGCTTTCTTT
CDR3aa: CASSLTRGSNTEAFF

d_gene: NA
j_gene: TRBJ2-1
v_gene: TRBV19
abundance: NA
CDR3nt: TGTGCCAGTAGTGACAGAGCCTACAATGAGCAGTTCTTC
CDR3aa: CASSDRAYNEQFF

d_gene: NA
j_gene: TRBJ2-7
v_gene: TRBV19
abundance: NA
CDR3nt: TGTGCCAGTAGTAGGGGGACAATGTACGAGCAGTACTTC
CDR3aa: CASSRGTMYEQYF